The 10 T cell receptor beta chains listed next were all sequenced from one sample in a study of T-cell reconstitution after alpha-beta-depleted transplantation in children (dated by TCRdb to the mid-2010s). Library prep was done by PCR. These reads were obtained on an Illumina HiSeq 2500. TCR library preparation used molecular barcoding, with unique molecular identifiers applied to normalize quantification of the TCRbeta repertoire. In TCRdb, the public reads were trimmed at Q25 with fastp and aligned with MiXCR, with productive beta chains retained. Rows merge per CDR3 protein into single entries with the most common DNA and genes. A total of under 350,000 distinct CDR3 sequences appear in this sample, 9.9% of them only once. Roughly 9.1% of the sample lies in the top ten. This sample comprised PBMCs from the stem cell graft donor, obtained from the stem cell graft. The receptors originated from a human donor who donated a stem cell graft to a child with SCID.

The rearrangement links TRBV5-1 to TRBJ2-4; no clear D gene. V lost 4 bases, J lost 2 bases, and 16 bases lay in between. Germline CDR1 reads SGHRS; CDR2 reads YFSETQ. The CDR3 consists of 16 residues. The CDR3 protein is CASSAAPGRTKNIQYF. The CDR3 nucleotides read TGCGCCAGCAGCGCTGCGCCGGGTAGGACCAAAAACATTCAGTACTTC.

At least ten counts were recorded for this clonotype. The V and J genes are TRBV4-1 and TRBJ2-5; no clear D. Trimming left V 1 base short and J 9 bases short, with 6 bases between. This CDR3 comprises 11 residues. Germline-derived CDR1 and CDR2 are MGHRA and YSYEKL. CDR3 amino acids: CASSQGVAQYF. The CDR3 bases are TGCGCCAGCAGCCAAGGGGTAGCCCAGTACTTC.

The chain uses TRBV4-1 and TRBJ1-1; 7 bases align to TRBD1. Germline V lookup: CDR1 MGHRA, CDR2 YSYEKL. The CDR3 length is 15 residues. V dropped 3 bases and J dropped 1; count of bases not matched to a gene: 5. The CDR3 reads CASSQEQGRNTEAFF. Written as DNA, the CDR3 is TGCGCCAGCAGCCAGGAACAGGGGCGGAACACTGAAGCTTTCTTT.

This clonotype came up many times. The chain couples TRBV12-3 or TRBV12-4 to TRBJ2-5, with D possibly matching TRBD1 (6 bases). This CDR3 spans 15 amino acids. Trimming removed 3 bases at V and 4 bases at J, with 15 bases between. The CDR3 spells CASSFGARGRETQYF. Here the CDR3 DNA reads TGTGCCAGCAGTTTCGGAGCTAGGGGGAGAGAGACCCAGTACTTC.

This clonotype was picked up a small number of times. The chain employs TRBV20-1 and TRBJ1-1, with a tentative D call TRBD1 (5 bases). Germline V gene data show CDR1 as DFQATT and CDR2 as SNEGSKA (reference sequence). V lost 6 bases and J lost 6, with 14 bases in between. This CDR3 region has 12 residues. CDR3 protein: CSAYMGLPEAFF. The CDR3 DNA reads TGCAGTGCGTACATGGGACTCCCTGAAGCTTTCTTT.

This clonotype was picked up many times. This sequence joins TRBV12-3 or TRBV12-4 and TRBJ2-7, with TRBD2 identical over 10 bases. J lost 5 bases, V lost 3 bases, and 4 bases had no gene match. The CDR3 is made up of 14 amino acids. CDR3 sequence: CASSFGTSVDEQYF. The CDR3 region has the DNA TGTGCCAGCAGTTTCGGGACTAGCGTGGACGAGCAGTACTTC.

This clonotype occurred many times. The V call is TRBV6-5, the J call TRBJ1-2, with a tentative D call TRBD1 (5 bases). CDR1 MNHEY and CDR2 SVGAGI come from the germline V gene. With 3 bases removed from V and 0 bases from J, the gap between germline ends came to 14 bases. The CDR3 contains 16 residues. The CDR3 protein is CASSYSPTGANYGYTF. DNA of the CDR3: TGTGCCAGCAGTTATTCTCCAACAGGAGCTAACTATGGCTACACCTTC.

The table lists this clonotype with a few counts. CDR3 residues: CASSRGGGWNTEAFF. DNA of the CDR3: TGTGCCAGCAGCCGTGGCGGGGGGTGGAACACTGAAGCTTTCTTT. V usage is TRBV9 and J usage is TRBJ1-1; possibly TRBD1 for D (5 bases). CDR3 length: 15 amino acids. Germline loops: CDR1 SGDLS, CDR2 YYNGEE. Trimming removed 4 bases from V and 1 base from J, with 14 bases in between.

This clonotype occurred many times. The genes are TRBV5-1 and TRBJ1-2; 7 positions agree with TRBD1. Germline CDR1 SGHRS, CDR2 YFSETQ. The CDR3 spans 14 residues. With V trimmed by 4 bases and J by 6 bases, 9 bases remained unmatched. For the CDR3, the DNA is TGCGCCAGCAGCGACGCCGGGACAGCCAATGGCTACACCTTC. This codes for CASSDAGTANGYTF.

This clonotype was recorded many times. The chain combines TRBV4-2 with TRBJ1-2; 11 bases are a match to TRBD1. V lost 0 bases to trimming and J lost 7 bases; unmatched junction nucleotides: 4. The CDR3 is 15 amino acids. Looked up from germline, CDR1 is LGHNA and CDR2 is YNFKEQ. This chain's CDR3 is CASSQEGTGGLGYTF. The CDR3 nucleotides read TGTGCCAGCAGCCAAGAAGGGACAGGGGGTCTTGGCTACACCTTC.